This TCR beta chain was retrieved from a study of cytomegalovirus exposure and HLA in healthy donors. The PCR ran on 60 Vbeta and 13 Jbeta primers. Per the study methods: Later reanalysis found 70 million to 95 million unique TCR beta chains, 9 million to 12 million of them shared. Generated by immunoSEQ multiplex PCR, the TCRdb table keeps only in-frame clones and is missing some. The DNA was the basis for D and trimming; V, J and clone size are from that table. The data show some 150,000 clones, roughly 79% seen once. About this clone: Its antigen is not identified.

Trimming removed 3 bases from V and 3 bases from J; junction bases left unmatched: 11. Germline assignment: CDR1 SGHTA and CDR2 FQGNSA. CDR3 length equals 16 residues. Points from the study as a whole: A later analysis linked a missense DCLRE1C variant to TCR beta V- and J-gene trimming. The HLA-A and HLA-B alleles of most subjects were reportedly predicted accurately from TCR beta sequences. Most of the TCR beta V segments (in an earlier analysis) were productive either about 87% or about 30% of the time.

The sequenced material came from PBMCs. The rearrangement joins TRBV7-2 to TRBJ2-7; 7 bases line up with TRBD1. The sequence was collected from a man aged 35-49 years in good health and CMV-seropositive. The CDR3 nucleotides read TGTGCCAGCAGCTTTAGTAAAGGGACAGCAAACTACGAGCAGTACTTC. Translating gives CASSFSKGTANYEQYF.